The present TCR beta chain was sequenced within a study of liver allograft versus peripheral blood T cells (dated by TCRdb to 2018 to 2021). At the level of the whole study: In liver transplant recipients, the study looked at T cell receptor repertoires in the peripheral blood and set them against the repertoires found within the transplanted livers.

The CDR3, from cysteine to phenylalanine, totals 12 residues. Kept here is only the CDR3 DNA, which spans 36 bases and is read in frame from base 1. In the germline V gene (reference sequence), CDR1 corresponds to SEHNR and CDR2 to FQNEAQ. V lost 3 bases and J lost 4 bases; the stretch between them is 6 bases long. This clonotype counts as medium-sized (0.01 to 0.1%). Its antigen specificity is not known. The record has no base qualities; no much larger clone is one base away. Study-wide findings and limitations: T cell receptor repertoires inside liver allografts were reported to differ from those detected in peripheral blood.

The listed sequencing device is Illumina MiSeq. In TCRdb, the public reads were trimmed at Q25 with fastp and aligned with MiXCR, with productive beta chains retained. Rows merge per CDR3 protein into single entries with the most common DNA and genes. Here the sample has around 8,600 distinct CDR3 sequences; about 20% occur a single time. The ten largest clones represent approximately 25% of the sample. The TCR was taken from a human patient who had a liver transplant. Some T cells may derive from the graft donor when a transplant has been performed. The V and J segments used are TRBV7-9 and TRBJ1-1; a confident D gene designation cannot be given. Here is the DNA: TGTGCCAGCAGCTTCGGTATCACTGAAGCTTTCTTT. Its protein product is CASSFGITEAFF.